This T cell receptor beta chain was documented in a study of Graves' ophthalmopathy and Graves' hyperthyroidism. This clonotype was observed many times. Scientists amplified the TCR beta CDR3 regions from RNA transcripts. HTBI-primed first-round RT-PCR preceded second-round multiplex PCR. TCRdb processed the multiplex PCR reads anew with MiXCR; each CDR3 protein has one entry. The sample has under 350,000 distinct CDR3 sequences, around a sixth seen once. CDR3 length: 14 residues. Unmatched junction bases numbered 9, after V lost 6 bases and J lost 6 bases. Germline V lookup: CDR1 MNHEY, CDR2 SVGAGI. The source is an adult man with Graves' ophthalmopathy. The sequenced material came from peripheral blood. The chain uses TRBV6-5 and TRBJ1-1, with TRBD1 identical over 8 bases. The CDR3 region has the DNA TGTGCCAGCAGGACGGGACAGGCAAGAGCTGAAGCTTTCTTT. As protein: CASRTGQARAEAFF.